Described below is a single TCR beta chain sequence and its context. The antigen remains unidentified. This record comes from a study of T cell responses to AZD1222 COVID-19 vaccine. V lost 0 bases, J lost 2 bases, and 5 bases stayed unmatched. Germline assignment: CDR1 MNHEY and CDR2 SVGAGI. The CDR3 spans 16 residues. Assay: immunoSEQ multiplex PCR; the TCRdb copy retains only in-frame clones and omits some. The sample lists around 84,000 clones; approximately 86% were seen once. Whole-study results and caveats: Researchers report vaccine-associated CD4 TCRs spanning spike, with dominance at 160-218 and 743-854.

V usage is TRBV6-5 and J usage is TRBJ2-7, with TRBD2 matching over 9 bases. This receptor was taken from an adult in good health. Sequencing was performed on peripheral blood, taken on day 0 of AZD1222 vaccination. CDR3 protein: CASSYSVLAGPYEQYF. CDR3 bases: TGTGCCAGCAGTTACTCCGTTCTAGCGGGGCCCTACGAGCAGTACTTC.